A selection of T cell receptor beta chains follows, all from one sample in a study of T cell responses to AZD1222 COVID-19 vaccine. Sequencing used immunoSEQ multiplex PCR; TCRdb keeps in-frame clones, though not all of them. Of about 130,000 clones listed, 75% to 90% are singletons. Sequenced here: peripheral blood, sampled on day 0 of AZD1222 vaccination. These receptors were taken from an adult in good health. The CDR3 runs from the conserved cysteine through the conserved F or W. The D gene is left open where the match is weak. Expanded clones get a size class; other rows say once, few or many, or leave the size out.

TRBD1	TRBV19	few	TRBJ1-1	CASSTGQGHPEAFF	TGTGCCAGTAGTACGGGACAGGGGCATCCTGAAGCTTTCTTT
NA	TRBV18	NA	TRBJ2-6	CASSPGRSGANVLTF	TGTGCCAGCTCACCCGGCAGATCTGGGGCCAACGTCCTGACTTTC
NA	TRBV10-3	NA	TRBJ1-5	CAISSGAESQPQHF	TGTGCCATCAGCTCCGGGGCCGAGAGTCAGCCCCAGCATTTT
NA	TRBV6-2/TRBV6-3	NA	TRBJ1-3	CASSYGSSGNTIYF	TGTGCCAGCAGTTACGGGAGCTCTGGAAACACCATATATTTT
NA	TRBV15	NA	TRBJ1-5	CATSTTQGGNQPQHF	TGTGCCACCAGCACCACACAGGGAGGCAATCAGCCCCAGCATTTT
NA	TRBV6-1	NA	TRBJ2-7	CASSEAGLYEQYF	TGTGCCAGCAGTGAAGCAGGGCTCTACGAGCAGTACTTC
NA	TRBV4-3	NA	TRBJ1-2	CASSQDLGNYGYTF	TGCGCCAGCAGCCAAGATCTGGGAAACTATGGCTACACCTTC
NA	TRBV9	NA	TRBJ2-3	CASSPTYATDTQYF	TGTGCCAGCAGCCCCACTTACGCAACAGATACGCAGTATTTT
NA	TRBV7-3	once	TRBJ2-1	CASSFTGGVAYNEQFF	TGTGCCAGCAGCTTTACCGGCGGGGTAGCCTACAATGAGCAGTTCTTC
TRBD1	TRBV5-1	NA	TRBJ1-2	CASSLDGTGRNGYTF	TGCGCCAGCAGCTTGGACGGGACAGGGAGAAATGGCTACACCTTC
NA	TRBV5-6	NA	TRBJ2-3	CASSLLEVDTQYF	TGTGCCAGCAGCTTGCTAGAAGTAGATACGCAGTATTTT
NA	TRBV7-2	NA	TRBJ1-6	CASSSGQFNSPLHF	TGTGCCAGCAGCTCCGGACAGTTTAATTCACCCCTCCACTTT
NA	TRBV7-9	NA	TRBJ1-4	CASSVDSHEKLFF	TGTGCCAGCAGCGTCGACAGTCACGAGAAACTGTTTTTT
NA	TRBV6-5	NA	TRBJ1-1	CASSPGGGLEAFF	TGTGCCAGCAGTCCAGGTGGGGGGCTAGAGGCTTTCTTT
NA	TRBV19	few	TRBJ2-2	CASSMGWRGLRKSGELFF	TGTGCCAGTAGTATGGGATGGAGGGGGCTACGTAAATCCGGGGAGCTGTTTTTT
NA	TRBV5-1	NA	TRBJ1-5	CASSLGQGGSNQPQHF	TGCGCCAGCAGCTTGGGTCAGGGTGGGAGCAATCAGCCCCAGCATTTT
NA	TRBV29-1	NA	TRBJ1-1	CSVVGGVQRLNTEAFF	TGCAGCGTTGTAGGGGGGGTACAGCGCCTGAACACTGAAGCTTTCTTT
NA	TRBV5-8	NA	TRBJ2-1	CASSPEAGFSNEQFF	TGTGCCAGCAGCCCCGAAGCAGGGTTTTCCAATGAGCAGTTCTTC
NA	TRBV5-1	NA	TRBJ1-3	CASSLGGGNTIYF	TGCGCCAGCAGCTTGGGGGGTGGAAACACCATATATTTT
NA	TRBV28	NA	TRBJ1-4	CASSWGTVEKLFF	TGTGCCAGCAGTTGGGGTACGGTGGAAAAACTGTTTTTT